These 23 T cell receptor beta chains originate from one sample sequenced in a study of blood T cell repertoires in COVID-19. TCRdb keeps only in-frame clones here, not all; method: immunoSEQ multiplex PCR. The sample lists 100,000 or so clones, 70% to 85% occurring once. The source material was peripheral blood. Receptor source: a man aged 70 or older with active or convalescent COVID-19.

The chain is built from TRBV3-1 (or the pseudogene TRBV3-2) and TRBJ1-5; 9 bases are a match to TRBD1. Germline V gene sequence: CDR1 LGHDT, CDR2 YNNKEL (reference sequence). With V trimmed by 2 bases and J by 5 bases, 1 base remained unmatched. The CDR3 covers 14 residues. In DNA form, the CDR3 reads TGTGCCAGCAGCCAAAGGACAGGGGATCAGCCCCAGCATTTT. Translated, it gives CASSQRTGDQPQHF.

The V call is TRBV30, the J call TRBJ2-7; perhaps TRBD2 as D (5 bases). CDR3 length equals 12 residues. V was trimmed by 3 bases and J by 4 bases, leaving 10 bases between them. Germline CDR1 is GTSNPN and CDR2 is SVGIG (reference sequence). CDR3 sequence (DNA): TGTGCCTGGAGGGCTGGACTTTACGAGCAGTACTTC. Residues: CAWRAGLYEQYF.

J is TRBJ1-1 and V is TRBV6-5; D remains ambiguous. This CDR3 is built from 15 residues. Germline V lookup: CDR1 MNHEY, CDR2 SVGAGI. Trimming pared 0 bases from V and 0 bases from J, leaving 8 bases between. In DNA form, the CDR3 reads TGTGCCAGCAGTTACTCCCCAATCATGAACACTGAAGCTTTCTTT. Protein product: CASSYSPIMNTEAFF.

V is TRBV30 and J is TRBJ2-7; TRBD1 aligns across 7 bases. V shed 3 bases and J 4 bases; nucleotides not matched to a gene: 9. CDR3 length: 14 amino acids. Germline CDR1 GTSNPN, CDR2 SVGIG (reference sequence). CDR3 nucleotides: TGTGCCTGGAGCCAACCGGGACAGCTATACGAGCAGTACTTC. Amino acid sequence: CAWSQPGQLYEQYF. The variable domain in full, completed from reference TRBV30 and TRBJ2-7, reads SQTIHQWPATLVQPVGSPLSLECTVEGTSNPNLYWYRQAAGRGLQLLFYSVGIGQISSEVPQNLSASRPQDRQFILSSKKLLLSDSGFYLCAWSQPGQLYEQYFGPGTRLTVT.

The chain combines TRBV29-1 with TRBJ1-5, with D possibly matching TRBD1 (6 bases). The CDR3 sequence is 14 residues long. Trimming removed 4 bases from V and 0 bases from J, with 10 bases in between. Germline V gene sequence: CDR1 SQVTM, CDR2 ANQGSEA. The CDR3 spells CSVVLDSSNQPQHF. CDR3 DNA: TGCAGCGTTGTCTTGGACAGTAGCAATCAGCCCCAGCATTTT.

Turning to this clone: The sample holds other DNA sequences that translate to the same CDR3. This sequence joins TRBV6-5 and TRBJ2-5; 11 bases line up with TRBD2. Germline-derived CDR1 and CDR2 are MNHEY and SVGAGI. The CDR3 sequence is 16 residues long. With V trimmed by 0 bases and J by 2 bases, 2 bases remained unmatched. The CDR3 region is CASSYSLAGVQETQYF. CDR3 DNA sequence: TGTGCCAGCAGTTACTCACTAGCGGGAGTTCAAGAGACCCAGTACTTC.

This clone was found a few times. The CDR3 coding sequence is TGTGCCAGCAGCGCCGCGAGCTCTGGAAACACCATATATTTT. This codes for CASSAASSGNTIYF. V gene TRBV5-4 combines with J gene TRBJ1-3; D is uncertain. The CDR3 is 14 amino acids. Germline loops: CDR1 SGHNT, CDR2 YYREEE (reference sequence). V lost 4 bases to trimming and J lost 0 bases, with 8 bases between them.

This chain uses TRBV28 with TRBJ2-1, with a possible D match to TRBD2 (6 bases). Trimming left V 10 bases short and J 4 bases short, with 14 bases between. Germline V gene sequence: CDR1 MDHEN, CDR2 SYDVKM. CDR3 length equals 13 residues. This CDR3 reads CATAGSGYNEQFF. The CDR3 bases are TGTGCCACCGCCGGGAGCGGATACAATGAGCAGTTCTTC.

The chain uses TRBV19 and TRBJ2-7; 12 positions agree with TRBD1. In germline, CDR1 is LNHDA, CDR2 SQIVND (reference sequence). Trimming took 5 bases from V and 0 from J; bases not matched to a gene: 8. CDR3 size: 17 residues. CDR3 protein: CASSYYGTGGSSYEQYF. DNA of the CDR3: TGTGCCAGTAGTTATTACGGGACAGGGGGCAGCTCCTACGAGCAGTACTTC.

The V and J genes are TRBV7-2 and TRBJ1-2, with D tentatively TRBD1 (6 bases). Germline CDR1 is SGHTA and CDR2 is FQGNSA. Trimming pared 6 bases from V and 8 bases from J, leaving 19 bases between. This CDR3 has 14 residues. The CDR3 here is CASSSQQGIGGYTF. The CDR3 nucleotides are TGTGCCAGCAGTAGCCAACAGGGAATAGGAGGCTACACCTTC.

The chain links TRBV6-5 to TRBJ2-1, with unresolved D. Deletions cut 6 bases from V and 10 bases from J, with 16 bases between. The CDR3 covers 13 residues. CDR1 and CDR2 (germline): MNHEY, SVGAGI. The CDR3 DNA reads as TGTGCCAGCAGGGCTCAGTATGATAGCGAGCAGTTCTTC. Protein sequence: CASRAQYDSEQFF.

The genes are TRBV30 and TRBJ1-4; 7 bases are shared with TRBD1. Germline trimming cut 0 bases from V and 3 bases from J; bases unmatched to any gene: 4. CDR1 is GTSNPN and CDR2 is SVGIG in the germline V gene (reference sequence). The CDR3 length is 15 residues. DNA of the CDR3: TGTGCCTGGAGTGTCAAGGGGGCTTCTAATGAAAAACTGTTTTTT. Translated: CAWSVKGASNEKLFF.

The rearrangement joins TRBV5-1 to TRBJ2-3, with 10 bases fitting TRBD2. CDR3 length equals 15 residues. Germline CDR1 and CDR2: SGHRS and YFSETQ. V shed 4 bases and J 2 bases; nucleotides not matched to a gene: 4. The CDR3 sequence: CASSPGLANTDTQYF. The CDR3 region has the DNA TGCGCCAGCAGCCCGGGACTAGCGAACACAGATACGCAGTATTTT.

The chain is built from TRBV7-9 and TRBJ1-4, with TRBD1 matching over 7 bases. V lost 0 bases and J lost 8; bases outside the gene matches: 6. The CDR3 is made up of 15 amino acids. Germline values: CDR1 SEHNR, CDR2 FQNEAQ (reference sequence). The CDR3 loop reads CASSLATGLSEKLFF. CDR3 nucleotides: TGTGCCAGCAGCTTAGCGACAGGGTTATCCGAAAAACTGTTTTTT.

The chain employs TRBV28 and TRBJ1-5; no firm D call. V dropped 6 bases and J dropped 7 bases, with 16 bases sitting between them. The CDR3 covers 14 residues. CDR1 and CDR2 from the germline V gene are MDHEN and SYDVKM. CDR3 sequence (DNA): TGTGCCAGCAGCTTGAGGGAAAGTGGACAGCCCCAGCATTTT. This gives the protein CASSLRESGQPQHF.

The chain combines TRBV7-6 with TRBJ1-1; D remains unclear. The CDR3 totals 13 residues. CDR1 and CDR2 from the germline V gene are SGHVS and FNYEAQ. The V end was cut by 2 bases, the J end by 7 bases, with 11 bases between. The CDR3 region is CASSLTSRGEAFF. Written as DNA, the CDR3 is TGTGCCAGCAGCTTAACCTCCCGGGGTGAAGCTTTCTTT.

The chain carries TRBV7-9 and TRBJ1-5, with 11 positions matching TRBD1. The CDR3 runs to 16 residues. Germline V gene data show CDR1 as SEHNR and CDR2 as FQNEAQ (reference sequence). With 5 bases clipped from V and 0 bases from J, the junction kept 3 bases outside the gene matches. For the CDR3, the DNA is TGTGCCAGCAGCCCAGGACAGGGGGCTAGCAATCAGCCCCAGCATTTT. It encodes CASSPGQGASNQPQHF.

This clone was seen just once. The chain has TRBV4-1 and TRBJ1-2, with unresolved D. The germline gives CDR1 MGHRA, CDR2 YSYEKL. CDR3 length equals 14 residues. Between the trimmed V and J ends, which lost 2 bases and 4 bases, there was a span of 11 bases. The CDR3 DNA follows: TGCGCCAGCAGCCAATGGGAGGAGGGCTATGGCTACACCTTC. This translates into CASSQWEEGYGYTF.

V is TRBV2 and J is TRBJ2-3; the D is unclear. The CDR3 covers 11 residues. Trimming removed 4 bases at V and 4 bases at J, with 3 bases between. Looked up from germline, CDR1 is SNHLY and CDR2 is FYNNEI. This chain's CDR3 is CASSVADTQYF. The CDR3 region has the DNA TGTGCCAGCAGTGTCGCAGATACGCAGTATTTT.

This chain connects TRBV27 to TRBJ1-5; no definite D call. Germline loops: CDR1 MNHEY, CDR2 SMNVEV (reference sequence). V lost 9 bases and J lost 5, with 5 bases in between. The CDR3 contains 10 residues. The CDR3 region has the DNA TGTGCCAGTGGGCATCAGCCCCAGCATTTT. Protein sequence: CASGHQPQHF.

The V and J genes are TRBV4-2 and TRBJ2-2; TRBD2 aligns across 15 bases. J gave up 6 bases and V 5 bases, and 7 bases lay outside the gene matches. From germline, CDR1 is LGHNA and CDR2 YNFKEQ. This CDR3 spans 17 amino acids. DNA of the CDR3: TGTGCCAGCAGCTCGAGGACTAGCGGGGGGGCCGCCGGGGAGCTGTTTTTT. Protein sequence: CASSSRTSGGAAGELFF.

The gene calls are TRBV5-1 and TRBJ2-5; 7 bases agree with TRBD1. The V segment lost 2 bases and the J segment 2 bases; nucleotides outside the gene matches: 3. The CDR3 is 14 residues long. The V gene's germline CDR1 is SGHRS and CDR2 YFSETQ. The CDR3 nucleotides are TGCGCCAGCAGCTTCGGACAGGATCAAGAGACCCAGTACTTC. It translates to CASSFGQDQETQYF.

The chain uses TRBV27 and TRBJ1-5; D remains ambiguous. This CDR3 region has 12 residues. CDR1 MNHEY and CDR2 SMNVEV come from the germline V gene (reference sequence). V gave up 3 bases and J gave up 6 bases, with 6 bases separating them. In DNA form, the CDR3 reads TGTGCCAGCAGTTTTGAGGGTCAGCCCCAGCATTTT. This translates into CASSFEGQPQHF.